This T cell receptor (beta chain) originates from a study of blood T cells in healthy people across ages. With respect to this clonotype: At one end, the junction sequence differs from germline, possibly due to a read error.

Sample-barcoded 5' priming and a J-beta primer mix drove a second PCR of about 7 to 11 cycles. Each cDNA molecule was tagged by a template-switch adaptor with 12 random nucleotides. TCRdb reprocessed the 5' RACE reads via MiXCR and lists one record per CDR3 protein. In the table there are some 900,000 distinct CDR3 sequences, around 48% of which are singletons. Sequenced material: blood. The TCR comes from a man younger than 45 in good health.

CDR3 protein: CATTRLAVYNEQYF. CDR3 sequence (DNA): TGTGCCACCACCAGATTGGCAGTCTACAATGAGCAGTACTTC. The rearrangement joins TRBV15 to TRBJ2-5; D is uncertain. CDR1 is LNHNV, CDR2 YYDKDF, per germline (reference sequence). The CDR3 has 14 residues.